These 7 T cell receptor beta chains originate from one sample sequenced in a study of T cells in women clearing cervical HPV infection. Produced via immunoSEQ multiplex PCR; TCRdb's table is partial and in-frame only. The sample includes about 26,000 clones. Input material: blood buffy coat. Receptors were obtained from a woman between 18 and 75 years old with a cervical HPV16 infection that either progressed to CIN3+ or cleared (not recorded which).

Comments on this clone: With the read ending 3 residues before the CDR3 end, the germline J gene is used to fill in that end. The V call is TRBV10-2, the J call TRBJ2-3; TRBD2 is a possible D gene (6 bases). Germline CDR1 and CDR2: WSHSY and SAAADI. Trimming left V 4 bases short and J 0 bases short, with 11 bases between. The length of the CDR3 is 15 residues. CDR3 bases read: TGCGCCAGCAGTGTAACGGGGGTTAGCACAGATACG. Protein product: CASSVTGVSTDT. The CDR3 in full is CASSVTGVSTDTQYF.

CDR3 bases read: TGTGCCAGCAGTACCCTGGTAGTGACTGAA. Protein: CASSTLVVTE. The CDR3 reads in full as CASSTLVVTEAFF. This chain links TRBV6-2 or TRBV6-3 with TRBJ1-1; no firm D call. The read finishes 3 residues shy of the CDR3 end, and the germline J gene is used to complete it. This CDR3 has 13 residues. V lost 5 bases to trimming and J lost 5 bases, with 12 bases between them. CDR1 is MNHEY, CDR2 SVGEGT, per germline.

The CDR3 loop reads CASSQAWGGSETQYF. The CDR3 bases that were read are TGTGCCAGCAGCCAAGCATGGGGGGGCAGTGAGACG. The rearrangement joins TRBV14 to TRBJ2-3, with D possibly TRBD2 on 7 matching bases. With the read ending 3 residues before the CDR3 end, the germline J gene is used to fill in that end. This CDR3 has 15 residues. Germline-derived CDR1 and CDR2 are SGHDN and FVKESK.

As concerns this clone: From the germline J gene comes the end of the CDR3, since the read stops 3 residues before it. The chain combines TRBV5-5 with TRBJ1-6; D is ambiguous. V was trimmed by 0 bases and J by 8 bases, leaving 9 bases between them. The CDR3 is 14 residues long. In germline, CDR1 is SGHKS, CDR2 YYEKEE (reference sequence). The CDR3 bases that were read are TGTGCCAGCAGCTTGGATAGGGCCGATTCACCC. Its translation: CASSLDRADSP. The full-length CDR3 reads as CASSLDRADSPLHF. The full variable domain, completed using reference TRBV5-5 and TRBJ1-6, is DAGVTQSPTHLIKTRGQQVTLRCSPISGHKSVSWYQQVLGQGPQFIFQYYEKEERGRGNFPDRFSARQFPNYSSELNVNALLLGDSALYLCASSLDRADSPLHFGNGTRLTVT.

With respect to this clone: The missing CDR3 end, 3 residues past where the read stops, is filled in from the germline J gene. The chain recombines TRBV7-3 with TRBJ2-1; 12 bases are a match to TRBD2. V shed 4 bases and J 5 bases; nucleotides not matched to a gene: 3. Germline values: CDR1 SGHTA, CDR2 FQGTGA. CDR3 size: 15 residues. CDR3 sequence reads: CASSSLAGGNNEQFF. CDR3 DNA, as far as it was read: TGTGCCAGCAGCTCTCTAGCGGGGGGGAACAATGAG.

The CDR3 spells CASDSGTAHVYGYTF. The part of the CDR3 DNA that was read is TGTGCCAGCGATTCCGGGACAGCCCACGTCTATGGC. V gene TRBV7-3 combines with J gene TRBJ1-2; TRBD1 aligns across 7 bases. The read stops 3 residues short of the end of the CDR3; the missing end is completed from the germline J gene. This CDR3 contains 15 residues. Germline CDR1 SGHTA, CDR2 FQGTGA. V lost 8 bases and J lost 4; bases outside the gene matches: 13. Variable domain in full (rest from reference TRBV7-3 and TRBJ1-2): GAGVSQTPSNKVTEKGKYVELRCDPISGHTALYWYRQSLGQGPEFLIYFQGTGAADDSGLPNDRFFAVRPEGSVSTLKIQRTERGDSAVYLCASDSGTAHVYGYTFGSGTRLTVV.

To note about this clone: Read sequence stops 3 residues before the CDR3 end, and the germline J gene provides the missing end. This chain links TRBV4-1 with TRBJ1-2; TRBD1 matches at 7 bases. The CDR3 consists of 13 residues. Looked up from germline, CDR1 is MGHRA and CDR2 is YSYEKL. With 5 bases clipped from V and 5 bases from J, the junction kept 5 bases outside the gene matches. The covered CDR3 bases are TGCGCCAGCAGCGGGACAGAGTTTTATGGC. It specifies CASSGTEFYG. The full CDR3 reads CASSGTEFYGYTF.